This TCR beta chain was captured in a study of Graves' ophthalmopathy and Graves' hyperthyroidism (dated by TCRdb to between 2017 and 2018). The study in broad terms: Peripheral blood was collected at initial diagnosis, before any treatment. TCR beta repertoire signatures were used to distinguish Graves' ophthalmopathy from Graves' hyperthyroidism and to predict progression to ophthalmopathy. In total, over 130 blood samples were TCR-sequenced: around 42 ophthalmopathy, some 75 hyperthyroidism and roughly 17 hyperthyroidism-to-ophthalmopathy patients. To explore V-J signatures distinguishing ophthalmopathy from hyperthyroidism, a discovery set of roughly 98 patients (roughly 45 ophthalmopathy, about 57 stable hyperthyroidism) was enrolled. An independent validation cohort comprised roughly 20 hyperthyroidism patients and about 16 patients who later progressed from hyperthyroidism to ophthalmopathy. In about six hyperthyroidism patients, the T-cell repertoires found in thyroid tissue were compared with those found in blood. Once sampling was done, hyperthyroidism patients were given methimazole at a starting dose of 30 mg daily, while ophthalmopathy patients were given high-dose intravenous methylprednisolone.

This clonotype was counted many times. Its specific antigen is unknown. Base qualities are missing; no much larger clone stands one base away. The ophthalmopathy patients had moderately to severely active disease, with a Clinical Activity Score of 3 or higher, a NOSPECS grade of 4 or higher, and a disease duration of less than 3 months. Anyone with other autoimmune diseases, uncontrolled infections, pregnancy or lactation was excluded from the study. Clinical symptoms, serum thyroxine, TRAb, thyroid ultrasound and orbital computed tomography were used for diagnosis. PBMCs were isolated from about 10 ml of fresh peripheral blood by Ficoll-Paque density gradient centrifugation. Trizol reagent was used to extract the total RNA, and its quality was then checked on an Agilent 2100 Bioanalyzer. For repertoire sequencing, the TCR beta CDR3 regions were amplified from RNA transcripts. A first-round RT-PCR used HTBI primers with the Qiagen OneStep RT-PCR kit, followed by a second-round multiplex PCR, size selection and purification. Libraries were sequenced paired-end with 100 bp reads on an Illumina HiSeq2000. Per the authors' processing: SOAPnuke was used to process the reads, throwing out any read that had adapters, had uncalled bases, had a mean Phred below 15, or lacked an exact constant-primer or identifier match. High-quality paired reads were merged with COPE v1.2.5. Clonotypes were defined as unique nucleotide sequences and were aligned to IMGT TRB V, D and J references using MiTCR v1.1. The analysis was limited to V-J combinations with a frequency above 0.0001, which together covered approximately 99% of repertoires. For each V-J combination, a TCR clonal expansion and chaos score was defined as F50 clonal expansion divided by the chaos observed in the TCRdist matrix. Features were reduced by Welch's t-statistics and random forest to around 14 V-J combinations, which fed a naive Bayes classifier. The similarity between thyroid and blood repertoires was quantified using the Morisita-Horn index. The public reads were quality trimmed at Q25 with fastp and then assembled into clones with MiXCR by TCRdb, keeping productive beta chains. Every distinct CDR3 protein forms one entry, paired with its most common genes and DNA. TCRdb assigned the V and J calls; the authors' analysis was not used. The sample table records under 400,000 distinct CDR3 sequences; roughly a sixth of these occur just once. The ten largest make up approximately 13% of the sample.

CDR1 and CDR2 (LNHDA, SQIVND) derive from the germline V gene (reference sequence). The CDR3 goes from the cysteine to the phenylalanine over 14 residues. Just the 42-base CDR3 DNA is kept, in frame starting at base 1. Unmatched junction bases come to 6, with V trimmed by 7 bases and J by 5 bases. Results and caveats for the whole study, not just this receptor: Sample size was not predetermined statistically, and investigators were not blinded to group allocation. Among expanded thyroid clonotypes with frequency above 0.001, most also showed up in blood, which suggests that blood repertoires may reflect the thyroid immune response. In validation, the model predicted ophthalmopathy progression with about 64% sensitivity and less than 80% specificity; fewer than 15 predicted patients were CT-confirmed with GO in a median of 6.5 months. In cross-validation, the 13-signature model distinguished ophthalmopathy from stable hyperthyroidism with around 90% sensitivity and roughly 84% specificity, while in the test set the corresponding values were around 79% and 71%.

The sample consisted of peripheral blood. The chain couples TRBV19 to TRBJ1-5; 9 bases in the junction line up with TRBD1. The TCR originated in an adult man with Graves' ophthalmopathy. The DNA is as follows: TGTGCCAGTACAACAGGGGGCTATGATCAGCCCCAGCATTTT. Its protein is CASTTGGYDQPQHF.